This TCR beta chain was found in a study of T cell changes during pregnancy in multiple sclerosis. Method: immunoSEQ multiplex PCR; TCRdb's copy keeps in-frame clones and lacks some. The data show tens of thousands of clones, less than 95% seen once. Germline values: CDR1 SGHAT, CDR2 FQNNGV. This CDR3 is built from 13 residues. The ends were cut back, 4 bases at V and 0 bases at J, with 7 bases in the middle. This TCR derives from a female donor with multiple sclerosis, enrolled in a pregnancy study. V and J are TRBV11-2 and TRBJ2-7, with a possible D match to TRBD1 (6 bases). Material: peripheral blood, obtained before pregnancy. Here the CDR3 reads CASSSDSSYEQYF. The CDR3 nucleotides are TGTGCCAGCAGCTCGGACAGCTCCTACGAGCAGTACTTC.